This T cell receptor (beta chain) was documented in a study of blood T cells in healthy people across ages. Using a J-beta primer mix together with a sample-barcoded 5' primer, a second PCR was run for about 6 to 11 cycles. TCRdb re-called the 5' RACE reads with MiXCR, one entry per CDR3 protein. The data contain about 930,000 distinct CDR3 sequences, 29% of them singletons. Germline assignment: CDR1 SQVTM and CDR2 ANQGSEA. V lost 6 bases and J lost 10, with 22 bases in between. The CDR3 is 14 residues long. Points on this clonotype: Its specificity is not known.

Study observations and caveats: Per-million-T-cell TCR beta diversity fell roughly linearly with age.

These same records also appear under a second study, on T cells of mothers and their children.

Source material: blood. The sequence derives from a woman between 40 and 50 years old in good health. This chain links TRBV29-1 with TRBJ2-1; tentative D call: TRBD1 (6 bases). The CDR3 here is CSVSKAGTREEQFF. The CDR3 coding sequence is TGCAGCGTATCAAAGGCCGGGACAAGGGAAGAGCAGTTCTTC.